This TCR beta chain was sequenced in a study of CD8+ T cells in alopecia areata. About the research overall: It was oral tofacitinib, at 5 to 10 mg twice daily, that treated patients received.

Sorting separated CD4+ and CD8+ T cells out of PBMCs. This clone was observed a single time. Its specificity is unknown. Whole-study findings and limits: Normal scalp showed lower clonality than lesional scalp, especially alopecia totalis/universalis. TCRs were shared less clearly across patients than in mice, possibly for HLA-related reasons.

Germline V lookup: CDR1 LNHNV, CDR2 YYDKDF (reference sequence). V gave up 1 base and J gave up 5 bases, with 11 bases separating them. The CDR3 consists of 14 residues. Reverse transcription of extracted RNA yielded cDNA, which provided the sequencing template. Libraries were prepared by immunoSEQ multiplex PCR; TCRdb keeps only in-frame clonotypes and omits some of them. The sample holds around 200,000 clones, roughly 59% seen once. The chain recombines TRBV15 with TRBJ2-5; D tentatively fits TRBD1 or TRBD2 (5 bases each). This TCR was sampled from a human donor with alopecia areata. The starting material was CD4+ T cells sorted from blood, obtained at week 0. The CDR3: CATSRVAREETQYF. Written as DNA, the CDR3 is TGTGCCACCAGCAGAGTGGCCAGGGAGGAGACCCAGTACTTC.